The 22 T cell receptor beta chains presented below share a single source sample, sequenced in a study of blood T cells in healthy people across ages. The authors ran a second PCR of about 7 to 12 cycles using a sample-barcoded 5' primer and a J-beta primer mix. TCRdb used MiXCR to reprocess the 5' RACE reads, holding one entry per CDR3 protein. The table shows fewer than 900,000 distinct CDR3 sequences, with around 46% occurring only once. Input material: blood. These TCRs come from a woman aged 55-70 years in good health.

This clonotype was counted only a few times. This rearrangement joins TRBV20-1 to TRBJ1-2; D gene uncertain. The CDR3 sequence is 13 residues long. The V and J ends lost 2 bases and 5 bases respectively, with 12 bases between them. Germline V CDR1 and CDR2: DFQATT, SNEGSKA (reference sequence). The chain's CDR3 is CSARSAGLYGYTF. CDR3 in DNA: TGCAGTGCTAGAAGCGCAGGCCTATATGGCTACACCTTC.

CDR3 bases: TGCAGTGCTAGAGAGGTTGTCAGCACATCTGGCTACACCTTC. As protein: CSAREVVSTSGYTF. V and J are TRBV20-1 and TRBJ1-2; D ambiguous. V was trimmed by 0 bases and J by 7 bases, leaving 15 bases between them. The CDR3 is made up of 14 amino acids. Germline V lookup: CDR1 DFQATT, CDR2 SNEGSKA (reference sequence).

There are a few counts of this clonotype. The chain has TRBV5-6 and TRBJ2-3; no firm D call. The germline V gene has CDR1 SGHDT and CDR2 YYEEEE. CDR3 length: 13 amino acids. Trimming shortened V by 9 bases and J by 3 bases, and 14 bases separated the two germline ends. CDR3 DNA sequence: TGTGCCACCCATGGTCGCGAGACAGATACGCAGTATTTT. This gives the protein CATHGRETDTQYF.

The chain combines TRBV7-9 with TRBJ1-1; 7 nucleotides align to TRBD1. The CDR3 sequence is 13 residues long. Trimming took 5 bases from V and 6 from J; bases not matched to a gene: 6. Germline CDR1 is SEHNR and CDR2 is FQNEAQ (reference sequence). CDR3: CASSLTGMPEAFF. CDR3 nucleotides: TGTGCCAGCAGCCTGACAGGGATGCCTGAAGCTTTCTTT.

J is TRBJ2-3 and V is TRBV7-9; D is possibly TRBD1 or TRBD2 (6 bases each). Trimming left V 4 bases short and J 6 bases short, with 11 bases between. CDR1 and CDR2 (germline): SEHNR, FQNEAQ (reference sequence). CDR3 size: 13 residues. The CDR3 DNA sequence: TGTGCCAGCAGCTGGGGGGCATCCGATACGCAGTATTTT. Amino acid sequence: CASSWGASDTQYF.

The chain links TRBV11-2 to TRBJ2-4, with a possible D match to TRBD1 (5 bases). There are 15 residues in the CDR3. CDR1 is SGHAT, CDR2 FQNNGV, per germline. Trimming stripped 5 bases from V and 2 bases from J, with 13 bases between. CDR3 sequence: CASSPGPITKNIQYF. The CDR3 DNA reads TGTGCCAGCAGCCCAGGGCCGATAACCAAAAACATTCAGTACTTC. Full variable domain (missing parts from reference TRBV11-2 and TRBJ2-4): EAGVAQSPRYKIIEKRQSVAFWCNPISGHATLYWYQQILGQGPKLLIQFQNNGVVDDSQLPKDRFSAERLKGVDSTLKIQPAKLEDSAVYLCASSPGPITKNIQYFGAGTRLSVL.

The chain uses TRBV6-2 or TRBV6-3 and TRBJ2-7; TRBD2 aligns across 11 bases. This CDR3 region has 16 residues. Germline V gives CDR1 MNHEY, CDR2 SVGEGT. V lost 2 bases and J lost 5; bases outside the gene matches: 8. The CDR3 loop reads CASSYGKLAGVDEQYF. Here the CDR3 DNA reads TGTGCCAGCAGTTACGGCAAACTAGCGGGAGTTGACGAGCAGTACTTC.

A word on this clonotype: A read error may be the cause here, since a much bigger clone is one base away. The chain recombines TRBV3-1 with TRBJ2-3; a possible D gene is TRBD2 (6 bases). The CDR3 has 15 residues. Germline lookup yields CDR1 LGHDT and CDR2 YNNKEL (reference sequence). The CDR3 reads CTSSPWGGNTDTQYF. CDR3 DNA: TGTACCAGCAGCCCTTGGGGCGGGAACACAGATACGCAGTATTTT.

The rearrangement links TRBV6-5 to TRBJ2-5; D remains ambiguous. CDR1 is MNHEY and CDR2 is SVGAGI in the germline V gene. This CDR3 comprises 19 residues. V dropped 1 base and J dropped 1 base, with 22 bases sitting between them. The CDR3 sequence is CASSYLSTEKPASQETQYF. The CDR3 DNA sequence: TGTGCCAGCAGTTACTTATCCACGGAGAAGCCAGCTAGCCAAGAGACCCAGTACTTC.

The chain combines TRBV19 with TRBJ2-3; D possibly corresponds to TRBD2 (5 bases). Germline V gene lookup returns CDR1 LNHDA and CDR2 SQIVND (reference sequence). The CDR3 extends over 14 amino acids. V was cut by 5 bases and J by 3 bases, with 12 bases left in between. Here the CDR3 DNA reads TGTGCCAGTAGTGGAGTCGGGATTACAGATACGCAGTATTTT. Its protein product is CASSGVGITDTQYF.

V and J are TRBV7-2 and TRBJ2-1; 7 bases match TRBD1. Germline trimming cut 5 bases from V and 9 bases from J; bases unmatched to any gene: 10. The CDR3 is 14 amino acids. From germline, CDR1 is SGHTA and CDR2 FQGNSA. The CDR3 spells CASSLGTALPEQFF. CDR3 coding DNA: TGTGCCAGCAGCCTCGGGACAGCTTTACCTGAGCAGTTCTTC.

This clonotype was counted between two and nine times. The chain employs TRBV10-3 and TRBJ2-1; D may be TRBD2 (6 bases). The CDR3 runs to 17 residues. Germline loops: CDR1 ENHRY, CDR2 SYGVKD. The V and J ends lost 0 bases and 0 bases respectively, with 12 bases between them. The CDR3 loop reads CAISESGLARSYNEQFF. In nucleotides, the CDR3 is TGTGCCATCAGTGAGTCGGGGCTAGCGCGCTCCTACAATGAGCAGTTCTTC.

This clonotype was observed a handful of times. The gene calls are TRBV6-5 and TRBJ2-1, with 9 nucleotides matching TRBD1. The CDR3 loop spans 14 amino acids. CDR1 and CDR2 from the germline V gene are MNHEY and SVGAGI. J was trimmed by 8 bases and V by 5 bases; bases with no gene match: 7. The CDR3 loop reads CASSGGTGWHEQFF. DNA for the CDR3: TGTGCCAGCAGTGGGGGGACAGGGTGGCATGAGCAGTTCTTC.

This chain joins TRBV7-2 and TRBJ2-3; 12 bases align to TRBD2. The CDR3 is 17 amino acids. V lost 3 bases and J lost 6; bases outside the gene matches: 10. Per germline, CDR1 SGHTA and CDR2 FQGNSA. In nucleotides, the CDR3 is TGTGCCAGCAGCTTTTCTAGCGGGGGGGCCAACACCGATACGCAGTATTTT. It specifies CASSFSSGGANTDTQYF.

This clonotype was picked up a small number of times. The chain couples TRBV4-1 to TRBJ1-5; D uncertain. Germline loops: CDR1 MGHRA, CDR2 YSYEKL. Trimming removed 4 bases at V and 7 bases at J, with 23 bases between. This CDR3 has 17 amino acids. The CDR3 is CASSPSDLGPNAQPQHF. The DNA of the CDR3 is TGCGCCAGCAGCCCGTCTGACCTCGGACCTAACGCCCAGCCCCAGCATTTT.

This clonotype occurred a few times. This chain joins TRBV9 and TRBJ2-5; D perhaps matches TRBD1 (6 bases). Per germline, CDR1 SGDLS and CDR2 YYNGEE. Trimming took off 2 bases at V and 5 bases at J, with 16 bases between the two ends. The CDR3 is 15 amino acids. This CDR3 is CASSVTDSPHETQYF. The CDR3 bases are TGTGCCAGCAGCGTGACGGACAGCCCCCACGAGACCCAGTACTTC.

The V call is TRBV28, the J call TRBJ1-2; weak D call: TRBD1 (6 bases). Trimming shortened V by 4 bases and J by 7 bases, and 16 bases separated the two germline ends. This CDR3 region has 14 residues. Germline V CDR1 and CDR2: MDHEN, SYDVKM. CDR3 sequence reads: CASSSYPIGGGYTF. The CDR3 nucleotides read TGTGCCAGCAGTTCTTATCCTATAGGGGGTGGCTACACCTTC.

This chain links TRBV7-9 with TRBJ2-1; the D is unclear. Trimming removed 8 bases at V and 5 bases at J, with 7 bases between. Germline values: CDR1 SEHNR, CDR2 FQNEAQ (reference sequence). The CDR3 loop spans 11 amino acids. CDR3 DNA sequence: TGTGCCAGCGTGGTGAACAATGAGCAGTTCTTC. Protein product: CASVVNNEQFF.

V usage is TRBV7-9 and J usage is TRBJ2-1; TRBD2 matches 12 bases. V trimming: 3 bases; J trimming: 7 bases; junction bases outside the gene matches: 4. The CDR3 consists of 15 residues. Looked up from germline, CDR1 is SEHNR and CDR2 is FQNEAQ (reference sequence). CDR3 residues: CASSFPGTSGNEQFF. Here the CDR3 DNA reads TGTGCCAGCAGCTTTCCCGGGACTAGCGGGAATGAGCAGTTCTTC.

This clonotype turned up a few times. The gene calls are TRBV6-2 or TRBV6-3 and TRBJ1-2; D is uncertain. From germline, CDR1 is MNHEY and CDR2 SVGEGT. The CDR3 is 16 residues long. Trimming removed 6 bases at V and 3 bases at J, with 20 bases between. CDR3 nucleotides: TGTGCCAGCAGCCCCTCAATCATTACAGCGTACTATGGCTACACCTTC. Translation gives CASSPSIITAYYGYTF.

This rearrangement joins TRBV7-2 to TRBJ2-7, with 8 bases lining up with TRBD2. The length of the CDR3 is 16 residues. Germline V gives CDR1 SGHTA, CDR2 FQGNSA. Trimming removed 4 bases from V and 7 bases from J; junction bases left unmatched: 15. The CDR3 here is CASSSTRGSGNDEQYF. CDR3 in DNA: TGTGCCAGCAGCTCCACCCGGGGTAGCGGGAACGATGAGCAGTACTTC.

This clonotype was seen a few times. V and J are TRBV30 and TRBJ2-1; tentatively, D is TRBD1 (6 bases). CDR3 size: 14 residues. Germline assignment: CDR1 GTSNPN and CDR2 SVGIG (reference sequence). With 4 bases removed from V and 6 bases from J, the gap between germline ends came to 16 bases. CDR3 sequence (DNA): TGTGCCTGGACGATACAGGGAACCGGCAATGAGCAGTTCTTC. Translated: CAWTIQGTGNEQFF.